A few counts support the clone carrying this T cell receptor beta chain. Antigen unknown. Expressed TCRB transcripts were sequenced, since all the RNA that had been isolated was reverse transcribed. TCRdb's copy holds only in-frame clones and misses some; the assay was immunoSEQ multiplex PCR. The data contain approximately 380,000 clones, about 16% of them singletons. This entry comes from a study of beta chain features in type 1 diabetes. Background on the study: Patients and healthy donors were similar in age, gender and cell yields. Study-wide results and caveats: All four CD4+ subsets from Type 1 diabetes patients carried moderately but significantly shorter TCRB CDR3s.

Germline V gene sequence: CDR1 SNHLY, CDR2 FYNNEI. J lost 6 bases, V lost 5 bases, and 7 bases had no gene match. This CDR3 spans 14 amino acids. V and J are TRBV2 and TRBJ2-3, with TRBD1 matching over 8 bases. The specimen sequenced was naive CD4+ T cells from blood. This TCR was recovered from a woman aged 18-30 years in good health. CDR3 sequence reads: CASSRTGPFDTQYF. The CDR3 coding sequence is TGTGCCAGCAGTAGGACAGGGCCTTTCGATACGCAGTATTTT.